This T cell receptor beta chain was sequenced during a study of T cells after yellow fever vaccination. About the research overall: Preparation of the low-cell-number fractions used SMART-Seq v4 Ultra Low Input.

Whole-study results and caveats: The secondary T-cell response peaked on day 5, not day 15, but was weaker. A large majority of primary-vaccination clones showed up again after the booster (approximately 96% CD4, roughly 91% CD8).

Note on this clonotype: As yet, its antigen is unknown.

V lost 5 bases, J lost 3 bases, and 12 bases lay in between. The CDR3 is 14 amino acids. It was through 5'RACE template switching that TCR cDNA was made, with a universal primer site and UMIs added. Using its own MiXCR run on the 5' RACE reads, TCRdb lists one record per CDR3 protein. The sample consists of a few hundred thousand distinct CDR3 sequences, roughly 6.1% of them appearing once. The chain couples TRBV12-3 or TRBV12-4 to TRBJ2-3, with D maybe TRBD2 (6 bases). Sequenced material: PBMCs, taken 5 days after the yellow fever booster vaccination. The receptor was isolated from a man between 25 and 39 years old who received the YFV17D yellow fever vaccine. The CDR3 reads CASSPEGRTDTQYF. The DNA for the CDR3 is TGTGCCAGCAGTCCGGAGGGCAGGACAGATACGCAGTATTTT.